Listed below are T cell receptor beta chains from one sample, sequenced in a study of siplizumab effects on memory and regulatory T cells. Clones were read by immunoSEQ multiplex PCR, and TCRdb kept only the in-frame ones, dropping some. The data show about 94,000 clones, around 94% seen once. The sequencing input was non-Treg CD4+ T cells sorted from blood. These receptors came from a human donor in good health. The CDR3 runs from the conserved cysteine through the conserved F or W. D genes are given only for firm matches. Clone sizes are given selectively: once, few, many, or a class where the clone is expanded.

size: once
D: TRBD2
J: TRBJ2-7
V: TRBV19
DNA: TGTGCCAGTAGTCCACTAGCGGGAGGGCCCCACGAGCAGTACTTC
CDR3: CASSPLAGGPHEQYF

size: once
D: NA
J: TRBJ2-1
V: TRBV11-3
DNA: TGTGCCAGCAGCTTAAGAGGGGGCAATGAGCAGTTCTTC
CDR3: CASSLRGGNEQFF

size: NA
D: TRBD1
J: TRBJ2-5
V: TRBV5-1
DNA: TGCGCCAGCAGCCTTGGGAGGACAGGGATGGAGTCCCAGTACTTC
CDR3: CASSLGRTGMESQYF

size: NA
D: TRBD1
J: TRBJ2-5
V: TRBV11-1
DNA: TGTGCCAGCAGCTCAGACAGGGGGCGGCAAGAGACCCAGTACTTC
CDR3: CASSSDRGRQETQYF

size: NA
D: NA
J: TRBJ2-1
V: TRBV9
DNA: TGTGCCAGCAGCGACGTTGCGGATTCCTACAATGAGCAGTTCTTC
CDR3: CASSDVADSYNEQFF

size: NA
D: NA
J: TRBJ2-1
V: TRBV5-6
DNA: TGTGCCAGCAGTTCGATAAGGTACTACAATGAGCAGTTCTTC
CDR3: CASSSIRYYNEQFF

size: NA
D: NA
J: TRBJ1-5
V: TRBV2
DNA: TGTGCCAGCAGTGAGGGAGGGGCGTTCCAGCCCCAGCATTTT
CDR3: CASSEGGAFQPQHF

size: NA
D: TRBD1
J: TRBJ2-7
V: TRBV5-5
DNA: TGTGCCAGCAGCTGGGGACAGGAGGTCTCCTACGAGCAGTACTTC
CDR3: CASSWGQEVSYEQYF

size: NA
D: TRBD2
J: TRBJ2-2
V: TRBV30
DNA: TGTGCCTGGAGTTCCCCCCGACTAGCGGGGGGACCCGGGGAGCTGTTTTTT
CDR3: CAWSSPRLAGGPGELFF

size: NA
D: NA
J: TRBJ2-5
V: TRBV28
DNA: TGTGCCAGCAGTTCTGAACGTGGGTACCAAGAGACCCAGTACTTC
CDR3: CASSSERGYQETQYF

size: once
D: NA
J: TRBJ2-7
V: TRBV5-4
DNA: TGTGCCAGCAGCCTCGGGGGCGGGCCAACCTACGAGCAGTACTTC
CDR3: CASSLGGGPTYEQYF

size: NA
D: TRBD2
J: TRBJ2-3
V: TRBV30
DNA: TGTGCCTGGAGTCCTGGGACTAGAGCCGCCGCAGATACGCAGTATTTT
CDR3: CAWSPGTRAAADTQYF

size: NA
D: NA
J: TRBJ2-5
V: TRBV5-6
DNA: TGTGCCAGCAGCTTGTGGTCTTCGGAGACCCAGTACTTC
CDR3: CASSLWSSETQYF

size: NA
D: NA
J: TRBJ1-2
V: TRBV4-2
DNA: TGTGCCAGCAGCCAAGATGTCAGAGATTATGGCTACACCTTC
CDR3: CASSQDVRDYGYTF

size: NA
D: NA
J: TRBJ2-7
V: TRBV19
DNA: TGTGCCAGTAGTAAAGTACAGGGTTGGCGCGACGAGCAGTACTTC
CDR3: CASSKVQGWRDEQYF

size: NA
D: NA
J: TRBJ2-1
V: TRBV25-1
DNA: TGTGCCAGCAGTGACTGGTCCAATGAGCAGTTCTTC
CDR3: CASSDWSNEQFF

size: NA
D: NA
J: TRBJ2-5
V: TRBV28
DNA: TGTGCCAGCAGTTTCGCCAGCTTGGAGGAGACCCAGTACTTC
CDR3: CASSFASLEETQYF

size: NA
D: NA
J: TRBJ1-3
V: TRBV5-3
DNA: TGTGCCAGAAGCTTCGGTCGGGCCGGACAGCTTGGAAACACCATATATTTT
CDR3: CARSFGRAGQLGNTIYF

size: NA
D: NA
J: TRBJ2-3
V: TRBV7-3
DNA: TGTGCCAGCAGCGCGGACGGCAGCACAGATACGCAGTATTTT
CDR3: CASSADGSTDTQYF

size: NA
D: TRBD2
J: TRBJ2-2
V: TRBV27
DNA: TGTGCCAGCAGTTTCCGCGGGACTAGCGGGGGGCTTTGGACCGGGGAGCTGTTTTTT
CDR3: CASSFRGTSGGLWTGELFF

size: NA
D: NA
J: TRBJ2-5
V: TRBV10-3
DNA: TGTGCCATCATGAAGGGTGAGACCCAGTACTTC
CDR3: CAIMKGETQYF

size: NA
D: NA
J: TRBJ2-3
V: TRBV6-4
DNA: TGTGCCAGCAGTGACCAGAACACAGATACGCAGTATTTT
CDR3: CASSDQNTDTQYF

size: NA
D: NA
J: TRBJ2-3
V: TRBV11-2
DNA: TGTGCCAGCAGCCCCCGTTCCACCACAGATACGCAGTATTTT
CDR3: CASSPRSTTDTQYF

size: NA
D: NA
J: TRBJ1-1
V: TRBV7-9
DNA: TGTGCCAGCAGCCTAGGGGCACAGAACACTGAAGCTTTCTTT
CDR3: CASSLGAQNTEAFF

size: NA
D: TRBD2
J: TRBJ2-2
V: TRBV2
DNA: TGTGCCAGCAGTGAAGCGGCCCGACTAGCGGGAGTGCCCGGGGAGCTGTTTTTT
CDR3: CASSEAARLAGVPGELFF

size: NA
D: NA
J: TRBJ1-5
V: TRBV18
DNA: TGTGCCAGCTCACCGGAAAGAGGGGTCTTAGGGGATCAGCCCCAGCATTTT
CDR3: CASSPERGVLGDQPQHF

size: NA
D: NA
J: TRBJ2-4
V: TRBV11-2
DNA: TGTGCCAGCAGCTTAATTTCCGGGAGAGACAAAAACATTCAGTACTTC
CDR3: CASSLISGRDKNIQYF

size: NA
D: NA
J: TRBJ1-3
V: TRBV7-3
DNA: TGTGCCAGCAGCTTACAGGGTGTTGGAAACACCATATATTTT
CDR3: CASSLQGVGNTIYF

size: NA
D: NA
J: TRBJ1-1
V: TRBV5-5
DNA: TGTGCCAGCAGCTTTCCAGGGAACACTGAAGCTTTCTTT
CDR3: CASSFPGNTEAFF

size: NA
D: TRBD2
J: TRBJ2-1
V: TRBV18
DNA: TGTGCCAGCTCACCACAAGGACTAGCGGGAGTCTTC
CDR3: CASSPQGLAGVF

size: NA
D: NA
J: TRBJ1-5
V: TRBV15
DNA: TGTGCCACCAGCAGAGATATACAAGGTGGAGTTAATCAGCCCCAGCATTTT
CDR3: CATSRDIQGGVNQPQHF

size: NA
D: NA
J: TRBJ1-1
V: TRBV15
DNA: TGTGCCACCAGCAGATACAGGACATTTAACACTGAAGCTTTCTTT
CDR3: CATSRYRTFNTEAFF

size: NA
D: TRBD1
J: TRBJ1-2
V: TRBV6-1
DNA: TGTGCCAGCAGTGCCCGACAGGGTGAGGCAAGTGGCTACACCTTC
CDR3: CASSARQGEASGYTF

size: NA
D: NA
J: TRBJ1-1
V: TRBV4-2
DNA: TGTGCCAGCAGCCAAGATAAGGGTTTTGGCACTGAAGCTTTCTTT
CDR3: CASSQDKGFGTEAFF

size: NA
D: TRBD1
J: TRBJ2-5
V: TRBV5-1
DNA: TGCGCCAGCAGCTTGGCCGTTGGACAGGGGGCTGAGACCCAGTACTTC
CDR3: CASSLAVGQGAETQYF

size: NA
D: NA
J: TRBJ1-5
V: TRBV5-4
DNA: TGTGCCAGCAGCTTGCCCAATCAGCCCCAGCATTTT
CDR3: CASSLPNQPQHF

size: NA
D: TRBD2
J: TRBJ2-1
V: TRBV7-8
DNA: TGTGCCAGCAGCTCCGGACTAGCGGGAGTTCATGAGCAGTTCTTC
CDR3: CASSSGLAGVHEQFF

size: NA
D: NA
J: TRBJ1-1
V: TRBV6-5
DNA: TGTGCCAGCAGTTACCAACTCCGGGTGCGGAACACTGAAGCTTTCTTT
CDR3: CASSYQLRVRNTEAFF

size: once
D: NA
J: TRBJ2-5
V: TRBV5-1
DNA: TGCGCCAGCAGCTTGGGAGGGCTGACTCAAGAGACCCAGTACTTC
CDR3: CASSLGGLTQETQYF

size: NA
D: NA
J: TRBJ2-2
V: TRBV19
DNA: TGTGCCAGTAGTATAGAAGGGGGGACCGGGGAGCTGTTTTTT
CDR3: CASSIEGGTGELFF

size: NA
D: NA
J: TRBJ1-2
V: TRBV6-5
DNA: TGTGCCAGCAGTCAGGGGTTTCTCTATGGCTACACCTTC
CDR3: CASSQGFLYGYTF

size: NA
D: NA
J: TRBJ2-2
V: TRBV14
DNA: TGTGCCAGCAGCCAAAGAGGACAGCCTCTGACCGGGGAGCTGTTTTTT
CDR3: CASSQRGQPLTGELFF

size: NA
D: TRBD2
J: TRBJ2-2
V: TRBV7-3
DNA: TGTGCCAGCAGCCGTACTAGCGGCACCGGGGAGCTGTTTTTT
CDR3: CASSRTSGTGELFF

size: NA
D: TRBD1
J: TRBJ1-6
V: TRBV9
DNA: TGTGCCAGCAGCGTCGGGACAGGACAGCCGTCACCCCTCCACTTT
CDR3: CASSVGTGQPSPLHF

size: NA
D: TRBD1
J: TRBJ1-2
V: TRBV19
DNA: TGTGCCAGTAGTATGGACAGGGGGCAATTTGATGGCTACACCTTC
CDR3: CASSMDRGQFDGYTF

size: NA
D: TRBD2
J: TRBJ2-3
V: TRBV5-1
DNA: TGCGCCAGCAGTTCTAGCGGGGGCACAGATACGCAGTATTTT
CDR3: CASSSSGGTDTQYF

size: NA
D: TRBD1
J: TRBJ2-7
V: TRBV10-2
DNA: TGCGCCAGCAGCCCTATCCGGGACAGCGAGCAGTACTTC
CDR3: CASSPIRDSEQYF

size: NA
D: NA
J: TRBJ1-1
V: TRBV30
DNA: TGTGCCTGGAGCGGACAGAAGAACACTGAAGCTTTCTTT
CDR3: CAWSGQKNTEAFF

size: once
D: TRBD1
J: TRBJ2-5
V: TRBV19
DNA: TGTGCCAGTAGTCCCAATCTAGGGGGCAGGGAGACCCAGTACTTC
CDR3: CASSPNLGGRETQYF

size: NA
D: NA
J: TRBJ1-5
V: TRBV27
DNA: TGTGCCAGCAGTCCGCCGGGCGGGGTGGGCAATCAGCCCCAGCATTTT
CDR3: CASSPPGGVGNQPQHF

size: NA
D: NA
J: TRBJ2-5
V: TRBV4-1
DNA: TGCGCCAGCAGCCGAGGGACGGTCGGAGAGACCCAGTACTTC
CDR3: CASSRGTVGETQYF

size: NA
D: TRBD1
J: TRBJ1-5
V: TRBV6-5
DNA: TGTGCCAGCAGTTGGGACAGTGCACAGCCCCAGCATTTT
CDR3: CASSWDSAQPQHF